Given below is one T cell receptor (beta chain) in context. What it recognizes is unknown. The record originates from a study of OX40 agonist ivuxolimab in advanced cancers. Study in general: Given to patients was ivuxolimab, an agonistic anti-OX40 (CD134) antibody. Two cutaneous melanoma patients and one hepatocellular carcinoma patient, three in all, had partial responses.

The data were produced by immunoSEQ multiplex PCR, yet TCRdb's version contains in-frame clones alone and is incomplete. The data hold 60,000 to 100,000 clones, with about nine tenths observed a single time. Points from the study as a whole: At 0.1 to 3.0 mg/kg and by week 6, CD4+ and CD8+ T cells in the blood had expanded clonally.

Deletions cut 1 base from V and 3 bases from J, with 12 bases between. The CDR3 contains 16 residues. Germline V CDR1 and CDR2: LNHDA, SQIVND (reference sequence). This TCR derives from an adult with an advanced solid tumor such as melanoma, head and neck, liver or kidney cancer. This chain links TRBV19 with TRBJ2-2; D uncertain. The source material was CD4+ or CD8+ T cells sorted from blood, sampled in a trial of the OX40 agonist ivuxolimab. The CDR3 sequence is CASSIVVGLDTGELFF. Written as DNA, the CDR3 is TGTGCCAGTAGTATAGTCGTGGGCTTGGACACCGGGGAGCTGTTTTTT.